Given below is one T cell receptor (beta chain) in context. The antigen it recognizes is unknown. The record has no base qualities; no much larger clone is one base away. The time point label of this sample denotes: baseline before first vaccination. Vaccinee samples came from UK trials COV001 and COV002, including a single-blind randomized controlled phase 2/3 trial of AZD1222 (ChAdOx1 nCoV-19) in healthy adults. Trial participant PBMC samples were collected at day 0 and day 28 after the second dose for TCRbeta chain sequencing. The data were obtained in a study of T cell responses to AZD1222 COVID-19 vaccine (dated by TCRdb to the early 2020s). Study-level background: AZD1222 recipients given second doses at about 4 weeks or at about 12 weeks were pooled, since spike-specific TCR depth and breadth were not found to differ between the two schedules. TCR sequencing was performed for about 250 trial participants, of whom about 210 were given two doses of AZD1222 and around 25 were given two doses of MenACWY control vaccine. Enrollment into the trials was organized by age into subgroups of 18-55, 56-69 and 70-plus years, and those subgroups contained roughly 160, 29 and 62 TCR-sequenced participants, respectively. Overall results and qualifications from the work: Vaccine-associated CD4 TCRs spanned the whole spike protein, with dominant responses in regions 160-218 and 743-854. Conclusions about previously exposed vaccinees were limited because only six AZD1222 recipients were SARS-CoV-2 seropositive at baseline. Participants were mostly white British and included more females than males, and it was suggested by the authors that clonal diversity may have been underestimated. In the small 56-69-year group, the increase in depth fell short of significance, most likely because of low power. Spike-specific TCR breadth and depth rose significantly after two AZD1222 doses compared with day 0 and with MenACWY recipients. Because no day 14 peak-response samples were available, the repertoires could be characterized only after the peak T cell response. Epitopes outside the regions mutated in the B.1.351 and B.1.1.7 variants were reportedly recognized by nearly half of the unique spike-specific TCRs.

Including cysteine and phenylalanine, the CDR3 has 15 amino acids. Of all the DNA, just the CDR3 is kept, 45 bases in frame from base 1. V trim: 4 bases; J trim: 3 bases; unmatched bases: 6. From the germline V gene (reference sequence), CDR1 is MNHEY and CDR2 is SMNVEV. The CDR3 regions of human TCRbeta chains were subjected to immunosequencing. The authors' analysis ran thus. Repertoire TCRs were matched against a reference library of SARS-CoV-2-specific TCRs generated with the MIRA antigen-specificity platform. Breadth was defined as the fraction of unique TCRs that were SARS-CoV-2-associated, and depth was defined as the fraction of total T cells that were SARS-CoV-2-associated. Using the MIRA data, each spike-specific TCR was mapped to the spike region that the TCR reacts to and placed in a CD4 or CD8 class. Log10-transformed breadth and depth values were compared by one-way ANOVA with Sidak's multiple comparisons tests. As stored in TCRdb, this immuneACCESS dataset retains in-frame rearrangements with V and J assigned. A fraction of the clones does not appear; measured against another copy, unresolved V genes explain less than half of the discrepancy, and the remainder lacks a known reason. Clone size and V and J calls were adopted from that table, with D and trimming inferred from the DNA. This sample gives about 68,000 clones in total; about four fifths of them show up just once. Clones ranked in the top ten supply about 12% of the sample.

The chain links TRBV27 with TRBJ1-1; 9 of the junction bases match TRBD1. The sequencing here drew on peripheral blood, taken on day 0 of AZD1222 vaccination. This TCR was sampled from an adult in good health. The DNA reads as follows: TGTGCCAGCAGTTCCACCCGACAGGGGGACACTGAAGCTTTCTTT. This is translated as CASSSTRQGDTEAFF.